Shown below are 25 T cell receptor beta chains from a single sample sequenced in a study of OX40 agonist ivuxolimab in advanced cancers. The method was the immunoSEQ multiplex PCR assay. TCRdb re-hosts the immuneACCESS table, in-frame sequences only. Its copies lack some clones; in the studies checked, an unresolved V gene accounts for under half of them, and the cause for the rest is not known. The sample data list about 80,000 clones, and about nine tenths of these were observed just once. Of the sample, approximately 0.3% is held by the ten largest clones. The sequencing here drew on CD4+ or CD8+ T cells sorted from blood, taken in a trial of the OX40 agonist ivuxolimab. The receptors derive from an adult with an advanced solid tumor such as melanoma, head and neck, liver or kidney cancer.

In regard to this clone: Other DNA sequences in the sample encode the same CDR3. The chain is built from TRBV6-4 and TRBJ1-2, with D perhaps matching TRBD1 (5 bases). The CDR3 consists of 15 residues. Trimming shortened V by 0 bases and J by 8 bases, and 16 bases separated the two germline ends. Germline-derived CDR1 and CDR2 are MRHNA and SNTAGT. The CDR3 spells CASSDSGGPIYGYTF. In nucleotides, the CDR3 is TGTGCCAGCAGTGACTCTGGGGGTCCCATCTACGGCTACACCTTC.

The chain joins TRBV11-2 to TRBJ2-1, with D uncertain. CDR3 length: 14 residues. V was trimmed by 7 bases and J by 0 bases, leaving 10 bases between them. Per germline, CDR1 SGHAT and CDR2 FQNNGV. CDR3 loop: CASKRPSSYNEQFF. The CDR3, as DNA: TGTGCCAGCAAGAGACCTTCCTCCTACAATGAGCAGTTCTTC.

CDR3 protein: CAISPGLGETQYF. In DNA, the CDR3 is TGTGCCATCAGCCCGGGGTTGGGGGAGACCCAGTACTTC. This rearrangement joins TRBV10-3 to TRBJ2-5; D might be TRBD2 (5 bases). CDR3 length: 13 amino acids. With 6 bases removed from V and 5 bases from J, the gap between germline ends came to 13 bases. CDR1 ENHRY and CDR2 SYGVKD come from the germline V gene.

This clone was seen once. In DNA form, the CDR3 reads TGTGCCAGTAGTACCGGGCGAAGGGGGGCCAACGTCCTGACTTTC. Translation: CASSTGRRGANVLTF. The chain has TRBV19 and TRBJ2-6; D call uncertain. Trimming took 4 bases from V and 4 from J, leaving 11 bases between them. Germline V gene lookup returns CDR1 LNHDA and CDR2 SQIVND (reference sequence). This CDR3 has 15 residues. Drawing the rest from reference TRBV19 and TRBJ2-6, the complete variable domain is DGGITQSPKYLFRKEGQNVTLSCEQNLNHDAMYWYRQDPGQGLRLIYYSQIVNDFQKGDIAEGYSVSREKKESFPLTVTSAQKNPTAFYLCASSTGRRGANVLTFGAGSRLTVL.

This chain joins TRBV7-3 and TRBJ2-1; 15 bases match TRBD2. Germline CDR1 is SGHTA and CDR2 is FQGTGA. The CDR3 spans 17 residues. V lost 5 bases to trimming and J lost 10 bases; unmatched junction nucleotides: 12. The CDR3 sequence: CASSRRTSGRGKGEQFF. The CDR3 DNA follows: TGTGCCAGCAGCCGTCGGACTAGCGGGAGGGGCAAGGGCGAGCAGTTCTTC.

The chain uses TRBV5-6 and TRBJ1-6, with no clear D. Trimming pared 0 bases from V and 5 bases from J, leaving 3 bases between. The CDR3 has 13 amino acids. Looked up from germline, CDR1 is SGHDT and CDR2 is YYEEEE. CDR3 sequence reads: CASSLANNSPLHF. CDR3 bases: TGTGCCAGCAGCTTGGCCAATAATTCACCCCTCCACTTT.

The V call is TRBV28, the J call TRBJ2-1, with 13 bases aligning to TRBD2. Losses at the gene ends were 6 bases for V and 4 bases for J; bases not matched to a gene: 6. The CDR3 runs to 16 residues. Germline loops: CDR1 MDHEN, CDR2 SYDVKM. The CDR3 nucleotides read TGTGCCAGCAGCCCTCGGACTAGCGGGGGATACAATGAGCAGTTCTTC. Its translation is CASSPRTSGGYNEQFF.

This rearrangement joins TRBV11-3 to TRBJ2-1; 8 nucleotides match TRBD2. J was trimmed by 4 bases and V by 5 bases; bases with no gene match: 4. The V gene's germline CDR1 is SGHNT and CDR2 YENEEA. The CDR3 is made up of 14 amino acids. CDR3 region: CASSVAGRYNEQFF. The CDR3 DNA is TGTGCCAGCAGCGTAGCGGGGCGGTACAATGAGCAGTTCTTC.

The chain employs TRBV21-1 and TRBJ2-5; whether TRBD2, the table's D call, matches the DNA was not checked. TRBV21-1 is a pseudogene locus. The CDR3 is made up of 13 amino acids. CDR3 sequence reads: CASSKERQETQYF. The CDR3 DNA is TGTGCCAGCAGCAAAGAGAGGCAAGAGACCCAGTACTTC.

J is TRBJ2-1 and V is TRBV7-6; D could derive from TRBD1 or TRBD2 (5 bases each). The V and J ends lost 5 bases and 0 bases respectively, with 11 bases between them. This CDR3 region has 15 residues. Germline CDR1 SGHVS, CDR2 FNYEAQ. The CDR3, as DNA: TGTGCCAGCAGCCCCGGGACGACCTCCTACAATGAGCAGTTCTTC. Protein sequence: CASSPGTTSYNEQFF.

The V call is TRBV19, the J call TRBJ2-2, with D perhaps matching TRBD1 (5 bases). Germline V gene lookup returns CDR1 LNHDA and CDR2 SQIVND (reference sequence). The CDR3 totals 14 residues. V was clipped by 3 bases and J by 6 bases, with 11 bases between them. CDR3 in amino acids: CASSISGIPGELFF. The DNA of the CDR3 is TGTGCCAGTAGTATTTCAGGGATCCCCGGGGAGCTGTTTTTT.

The V and J genes are TRBV6-5 and TRBJ1-1, with unresolved D. Germline CDR1 is MNHEY and CDR2 is SVGAGI. The CDR3 contains 13 residues. V was pared by 2 bases and J by 4 bases, with 8 bases between. The CDR3 DNA reads TGTGCCAGCAGTTACGGAGAGGCCACTGAAGCTTTCTTT. This codes for CASSYGEATEAFF.

The table lists this clone with a few counts. The V gene is TRBV6-5, the J gene TRBJ1-3, with a weak D call TRBD1 (5 bases). The CDR3 is made up of 11 amino acids. V lost 9 bases, J lost 9 bases, and 12 bases lay in between. The germline V gene has CDR1 MNHEY and CDR2 SVGAGI. CDR3 in amino acids: CASRGGVTIYF. The CDR3 DNA reads TGTGCCAGTAGAGGAGGGGTCACCATATATTTT.

The rearrangement uses TRBV28 and TRBJ1-1, with a possible D match to TRBD1 (5 bases). Between the trimmed V and J ends, which lost 8 bases and 2 bases, there was a span of 18 bases. The germline V gene has CDR1 MDHEN and CDR2 SYDVKM. The CDR3 sequence is 15 residues long. CDR3 nucleotides: TGTGCCAGCCCCCCACTCCAGGGTTCTAACACTGAAGCTTTCTTT. Translating it yields CASPPLQGSNTEAFF.

This chain connects TRBV30 to TRBJ1-3; 7 positions agree with TRBD1. CDR1 is GTSNPN, CDR2 SVGIG, per germline (reference sequence). This CDR3 spans 16 amino acids. The J segment lost 0 bases and the V segment lost 3 bases, leaving 8 bases of the junction unmatched. The CDR3 DNA is TGTGCCTGGAGCCGATCGGGACAGTTCTCTGGAAACACCATATATTTT. Its protein is CAWSRSGQFSGNTIYF.

CDR3: CASSSTGLGSRSYGYTF. CDR3 DNA: TGTGCCAGCTCGTCGACAGGGTTGGGCTCTCGGAGCTATGGCTACACCTTC. The rearrangement uses TRBV18 and TRBJ1-2, with TRBD1 identical over 7 bases. Germline V lookup: CDR1 KGHSH, CDR2 LQKENI. V lost 6 bases, J lost 4 bases, and 17 bases stayed unmatched. This CDR3 region has 17 residues.

This clone has a handful of counts. The chain has TRBV30 and TRBJ1-1; D is unresolved. This CDR3 spans 13 amino acids. Germline CDR1 and CDR2: GTSNPN and SVGIG (reference sequence). V was cut by 2 bases and J by 1 base, with 8 bases left in between. The CDR3, as DNA: TGTGCCTGGAGTAAGGCAGCGAACACTGAAGCTTTCTTT. Translating gives CAWSKAANTEAFF.

This sequence joins TRBV27 and TRBJ1-2; D is unclear. This CDR3 spans 14 amino acids. V lost 4 bases and J lost 5, with 14 bases in between. CDR1 is MNHEY and CDR2 is SMNVEV in the germline V gene (reference sequence). The CDR3 is CASSSQSRAYGYTF. CDR3 nucleotide sequence: TGTGCCAGCAGTTCCCAATCGAGGGCATATGGCTACACCTTC.

J is TRBJ2-1 and V is TRBV9, with no clear D. CDR3 length: 17 amino acids. V dropped 0 bases and J dropped 0 bases, with 13 bases sitting between them. The germline gives CDR1 SGDLS, CDR2 YYNGEE. DNA for the CDR3: TGTGCCAGCAGCGTAGGTAAGGGCCTTACCTCCTACAATGAGCAGTTCTTC. The encoded protein is CASSVGKGLTSYNEQFF.

V usage is TRBV11-2 and J usage is TRBJ2-3; no firm D call. The CDR3 totals 12 residues. Germline V gene sequence: CDR1 SGHAT, CDR2 FQNNGV. Trimming took off 6 bases at V and 10 bases at J, with 14 bases between the two ends. CDR3 in amino acids: CASSLTSAAQYF. Written as DNA, the CDR3 is TGTGCCAGCAGTTTGACTTCTGCAGCGCAGTATTTT.

The chain carries TRBV5-1 and TRBJ1-2; no reliable D call. CDR3 size: 14 residues. Germline V gene sequence: CDR1 SGHRS, CDR2 YFSETQ. The V end was cut by 5 bases, the J end by 3 bases, with 14 bases between. CDR3 region: CASRLAAGDYGYTF. CDR3 DNA: TGCGCCAGCAGGCTGGCCGCAGGTGACTATGGCTACACCTTC. Combining the CDR3 with reference TRBV5-1 and TRBJ1-2 gives the whole variable domain KAGVTQTPRYLIKTRGQQVTLSCSPISGHRSVSWYQQTPGQGLQFLFEYFSETQRNKGNFPGRFSGRQFSNSRSEMNVSTLELGDSALYLCASRLAAGDYGYTFGSGTRLTVV.

The chain uses TRBV7-9 and TRBJ2-7; no definite D call. Germline CDR1 SEHNR, CDR2 FQNEAQ (reference sequence). The CDR3 covers 15 residues. V gave up 5 bases and J gave up 0 bases, with 14 bases separating them. In DNA form, the CDR3 reads TGTGCCAGCAGCCGCCAGGCAGGCAGCTCCTACGAGCAGTACTTC. Encoded protein: CASSRQAGSSYEQYF.

This chain links TRBV18 with TRBJ1-2; D possibly corresponds to TRBD1 (5 bases). V lost 2 bases and J lost 2, with 6 bases in between. The V gene's germline CDR1 is KGHSH and CDR2 LQKENI. CDR3 length: 13 amino acids. The CDR3 sequence is CASSPGGNYGYTF. The CDR3 nucleotides read TGTGCCAGCTCACCAGGGGGGAACTATGGCTACACCTTC. The full variable domain, its missing parts supplied by reference TRBV18 and TRBJ1-2, is NAGVMQNPRHLVRRRGQEARLRCSPMKGHSHVYWYRQLPEEGLKFMVYLQKENIIDESGMPKERFSAEFPKEGPSILRIQQVVRGDSAAYFCASSPGGNYGYTFGSGTRLTVV.

This chain links TRBV14 with TRBJ1-4; TRBD1 aligns across 9 bases. V lost 6 bases to trimming and J lost 8 bases; unmatched junction nucleotides: 10. There are 15 residues in the CDR3. CDR1 and CDR2 (germline): SGHDN, FVKESK. The CDR3 spells CASSRGFGTGEKLFF. The CDR3 DNA follows: TGTGCCAGCAGTCGGGGCTTCGGGACAGGGGAAAAACTGTTTTTT.

The chain uses TRBV6-1 and TRBJ1-5, with 8 nucleotides matching TRBD1. CDR1 is MNHNS and CDR2 is SASEGT in the germline V gene. The CDR3 extends over 15 amino acids. V shed 5 bases and J 7 bases; nucleotides not matched to a gene: 10. CDR3: CASSTGQGLVQPQHF. The CDR3 region has the DNA TGTGCCAGCAGTACCGGACAGGGCCTCGTACAGCCCCAGCATTTT.